A selection of T cell receptor beta chains follows, all from one sample in a study of T cell responses to AZD1222 COVID-19 vaccine. TCRdb's table, derived via immunoSEQ multiplex PCR, lists solely in-frame clones and lacks some. Among nearly 110,000 clones, more than 80% were seen once, and the ten largest hold 5.5% to 8.5%. The sample here was peripheral blood, taken on day 0 of AZD1222 vaccination. Receptors were obtained from an adult in good health. The CDR3 runs from the conserved cysteine through the conserved F or W. The D gene is left open where the match is weak. Size is omitted from some rows. Given values are once, few, many or a class for expanded clones.

D | size | J | V | DNA | CDR3
TRBD1 | . | TRBJ2-5 | TRBV28 | TGTGCCAGCAGTCGTCCCGGGACAGGGATGATTGGGAAGACCCAGTACTTC | CASSRPGTGMIGKTQYF
TRBD2 | . | TRBJ2-3 | TRBV9 | TGTGCCAGCAGCCTCAGCGGGGCTAGCACAGATACGCAGTATTTT | CASSLSGASTDTQYF
TRBD2 | . | TRBJ2-5 | TRBV9 | TGTGCCAGCAGCCCCCAAGCGGGAGGGCCGGAGACCCAGTACTTC | CASSPQAGGPETQYF
TRBD2 | . | TRBJ2-7 | TRBV7-2 | TGTGCCAGCAGCAATAGCGGGAGCCCAGGCTACGAGCAGTACTTC | CASSNSGSPGYEQYF
. | few | TRBJ1-3 | TRBV7-2 | TGTGCCAGCAGCTTAGGTTACGGCTCTGGAAACACCATATATTTT | CASSLGYGSGNTIYF
TRBD2 | . | TRBJ2-7 | TRBV30 | TGTGCCTGGAGCGTTAGCGGGACCGCCTACGAGCAGTACTTC | CAWSVSGTAYEQYF
. | . | TRBJ2-1 | TRBV5-1 | TGCGCCAGCAGCTCCCAGGCGGGGAGCTCCTACAATGAGCAGTTCTTC | CASSSQAGSSYNEQFF
. | . | TRBJ1-5 | TRBV7-2 | TGTGCCAGCAGCTTAGTCTCCGGCTCGGGCAATCAGCCCCAGCATTTT | CASSLVSGSGNQPQHF
. | . | TRBJ1-5 | TRBV5-4 | TGTGCCAGCAGCTTGGTACACGGGGGCAATCAGCCCCAGCATTTT | CASSLVHGGNQPQHF
. | . | TRBJ1-5 | TRBV28 | TGTGCCAGCACAACAGTATCCCCCACCTATCAGCCCCAGCATTTT | CASTTVSPTYQPQHF
. | . | TRBJ2-2 | TRBV9 | TGTGCCAGCAGCGTCCTTCCAGGGACATCGAACACCGGGGAGCTGTTTTTT | CASSVLPGTSNTGELFF
. | . | TRBJ1-6 | TRBV5-1 | TGCGCCAGCAGCGAGGCAGAGACACGATTGACACCCCTCCACTTT | CASSEAETRLTPLHF
TRBD1 | . | TRBJ1-1 | TRBV7-9 | TGTGCCAGCAGCTTAGGAGGTACAGGGGACACTGAAGCTTTCTTT | CASSLGGTGDTEAFF
TRBD2 | . | TRBJ2-7 | TRBV6-2/TRBV6-3 | TGTGCCAGCAGTTACGGGAGCGGGAGGGCCCTCTACGAGCAGTACTTC | CASSYGSGRALYEQYF
TRBD2 | once | TRBJ2-7 | TRBV5-1 | TGCGCCAGCAGCGGGACTAGCGGATACTACGAGCAGTACTTC | CASSGTSGYYEQYF
. | . | TRBJ2-1 | TRBV19 | TGTGCCAGTAGTAGCCCAAGACCCAAAACGGATGAGCAGTTCTTC | CASSSPRPKTDEQFF
. | . | TRBJ1-2 | TRBV6-5 | TGTGCCTGCAGTTTAGGACAGCCGTATGGCTACACCTTC | CACSLGQPYGYTF
. | . | TRBJ1-2 | TRBV30 | TGTGCCTGGAGTGTACTCGGGGGTGGTGGCTACACCTTC | CAWSVLGGGGYTF